The subject of this entry is one T cell receptor (beta chain). Its binding antigen is unknown. The input lacks base qualities; no much larger clone sits a single base away. TCRbeta CDR3 regions were amplified from genomic DNA by means of the immunoSEQ Assay, a bias-controlled multiplex PCR. The published analysis was carried out like this. Nucleated cell counts per sample were estimated from amplification of reference gene primers within the assay. To quantify the absolute abundance of each unique TCRbeta CDR3 rearrangement, sequence reads were collapsed and filtered. For each sample, productive Simpson clonality was calculated as the square root of Simpson's diversity index over productive rearrangements. TCRdb provides this immuneACCESS table in a form limited to in-frame rearrangements. Some clones are lacking; in checked studies, under half of them reflect an unresolved V gene, and why the rest are absent is not known. Clone size and the V and J calls come from that table; the DNA yielded D and trimming. The sample table shows 55,000 to 70,000 clones, and 81% are seen once. The top ten hold 15% to 18% of the sample.

The data are from a study of blood T cell repertoires in COVID-19 (dated by TCRdb to 2020 to 2021). Regarding the research as a whole: Samples from collaborators originated in the United States, Italy and Spain and spanned both the acute and convalescent phases of COVID-19. The prospective study material was composed of cDNA or gDNA derived from T cells, B-cell-depleted T cells, or PBMCs. Where available, HLA class I and class II types were obtained from metadata supplied by the sample provider rather than from assay-based typing. Samples came from the ongoing ImmuneRACE study (first 160 participants) plus 1,254 subjects from 6 global collaborators. Sample metadata almost always included a de-identified subject ID, COVID-19 status, age in years and sex. The repertoires were made available in a free public database intended to serve as a resource for research on the immune response to SARS-CoV-2. Deeply sampled blood TCRbeta repertoires from subjects exposed to, actively infected with, or recovered from COVID-19 were included in the dataset.

Whole blood was collected in K2EDTA tubes by collaborating institutions according to the institutions' own protocols. Collaborator samples were shipped for TCRbeta analysis as frozen whole blood, isolated PBMCs, or DNA extracted from either sample type. Study-wide findings and limitations: Clinical and demographic metadata were provided uncurated, with the amount varying by source and participant.

CDR1 and CDR2 (SGHAT, FQNNGV) derive from the germline V gene. From its cysteine to its phenylalanine, the CDR3 spans 17 amino acids. This entry keeps only the CDR3 DNA: 51 bases, framed from base 1. V is trimmed back by 3 bases and J by 4 bases, and the junction contains 9 bases that no gene match accounts for. The V and J segments used are TRBV11-2 and TRBJ2-2; 9 central nucleotides agree with TRBD1. This sequence originates from an elderly man with acute or convalescent COVID-19. Sample: peripheral blood. The CDR3 amino acid sequence is: CASSFRGGQGGTGELFF. The nucleotide sequence reads as follows: TGTGCCAGCAGCTTTAGGGGGGGACAGGGTGGCACCGGGGAGCTGTTTTTT.